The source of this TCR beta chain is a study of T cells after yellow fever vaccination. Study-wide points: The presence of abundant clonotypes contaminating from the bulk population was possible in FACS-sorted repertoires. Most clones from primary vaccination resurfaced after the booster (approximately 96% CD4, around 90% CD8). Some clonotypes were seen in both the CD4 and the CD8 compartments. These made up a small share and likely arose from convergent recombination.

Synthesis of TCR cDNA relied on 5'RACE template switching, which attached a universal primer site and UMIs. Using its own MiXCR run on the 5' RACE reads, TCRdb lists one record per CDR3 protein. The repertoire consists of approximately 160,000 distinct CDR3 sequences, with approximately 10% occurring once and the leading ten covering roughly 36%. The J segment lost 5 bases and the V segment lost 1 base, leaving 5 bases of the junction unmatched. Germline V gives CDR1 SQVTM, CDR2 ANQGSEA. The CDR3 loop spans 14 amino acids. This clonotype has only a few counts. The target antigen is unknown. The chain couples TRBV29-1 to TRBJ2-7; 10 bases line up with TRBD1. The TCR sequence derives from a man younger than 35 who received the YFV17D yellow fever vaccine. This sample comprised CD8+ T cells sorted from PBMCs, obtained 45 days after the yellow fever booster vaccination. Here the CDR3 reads CSVEGDRGRDEQYF. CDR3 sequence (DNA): TGCAGCGTTGAAGGGGACAGGGGAAGAGACGAGCAGTACTTC.